This T cell receptor (beta chain) was recorded in a study of beta chain features in type 1 diabetes. Study observations and caveats: Patients with type 1 diabetes showed fewer VDJ junction insertions and more deletions. Healthy donors had naive, central memory and Treg TCRB repertoires that appeared less similar than those seen among patients.

The CDR3 runs to 17 residues. Germline CDR1 reads SGHRS; CDR2 reads YFSETQ. The V gene end was trimmed by 4 bases and the J gene end by 2 bases; junction bases not matched to a gene: 13. A remark on this clone: Antigen: not known.

Investigators reverse transcribed all isolated RNA, so they sequenced expressed TCRB transcripts. Clones were read by immunoSEQ multiplex PCR, and TCRdb kept only the in-frame ones, dropping some. Of a few hundred thousand clones listed, about 26% are singletons. The chain joins TRBV5-1 to TRBJ2-7, with TRBD1 identical over 9 bases. The TCR originated in a man in his thirties or forties in good health. The specimen sequenced was central memory CD4+ T cells from blood. The CDR3 loop is CASSLGQGDLPPYEQYF. DNA for the CDR3: TGCGCCAGCAGCCTGGGACAGGGAGATCTACCCCCCTACGAGCAGTACTTC. The complete variable domain, with remaining parts taken from reference TRBV5-1 and TRBJ2-7, reads KAGVTQTPRYLIKTRGQQVTLSCSPISGHRSVSWYQQTPGQGLQFLFEYFSETQRNKGNFPGRFSGRQFSNSRSEMNVSTLELGDSALYLCASSLGQGDLPPYEQYFGPGTRLTVT.